This TCR beta chain is from a study of blood T cell repertoires in COVID-19. Sequencing used immunoSEQ multiplex PCR; TCRdb keeps in-frame clones, though not all of them. The sample carries 150,000 to 200,000 clones, 85% recorded once. The V gene lost 1 base and the J gene lost 6 bases, with 8 bases spanning the gap. CDR1 and CDR2 from the germline V gene are SGHRS and YFSETQ. This CDR3 is 13 amino acids long. Sequenced sample: PBMCs or T cells enriched from blood (not recorded which). This sequence was found in a man between 35 and 55 years old who had recovered from COVID-19. The chain joins TRBV5-1 to TRBJ2-1; no clear D gene. The CDR3 reads CASSLFSANEQFF. The CDR3 DNA reads TGCGCCAGCAGCTTGTTCAGTGCCAATGAGCAGTTCTTC.